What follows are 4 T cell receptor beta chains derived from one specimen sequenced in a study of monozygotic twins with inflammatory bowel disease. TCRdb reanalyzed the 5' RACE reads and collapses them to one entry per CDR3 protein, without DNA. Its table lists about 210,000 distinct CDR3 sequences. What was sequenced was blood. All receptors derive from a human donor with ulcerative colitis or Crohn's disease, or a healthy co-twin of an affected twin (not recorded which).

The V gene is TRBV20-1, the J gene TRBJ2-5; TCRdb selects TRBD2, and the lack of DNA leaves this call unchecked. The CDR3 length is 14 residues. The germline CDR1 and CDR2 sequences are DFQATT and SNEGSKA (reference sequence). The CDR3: CSAEIAGAWETQYF.

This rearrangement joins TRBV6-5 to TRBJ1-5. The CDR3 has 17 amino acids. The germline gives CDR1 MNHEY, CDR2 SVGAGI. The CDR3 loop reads CASSYSGGRDGNQPQHF.

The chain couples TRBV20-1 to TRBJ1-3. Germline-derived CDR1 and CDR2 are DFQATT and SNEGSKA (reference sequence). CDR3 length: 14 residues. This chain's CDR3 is CSARDFGAGNTIYF.

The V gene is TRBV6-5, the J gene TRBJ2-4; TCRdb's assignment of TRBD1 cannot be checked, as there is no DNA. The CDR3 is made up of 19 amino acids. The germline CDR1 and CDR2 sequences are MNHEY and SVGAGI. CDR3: CASSYSIIAGANRKNIQYF.